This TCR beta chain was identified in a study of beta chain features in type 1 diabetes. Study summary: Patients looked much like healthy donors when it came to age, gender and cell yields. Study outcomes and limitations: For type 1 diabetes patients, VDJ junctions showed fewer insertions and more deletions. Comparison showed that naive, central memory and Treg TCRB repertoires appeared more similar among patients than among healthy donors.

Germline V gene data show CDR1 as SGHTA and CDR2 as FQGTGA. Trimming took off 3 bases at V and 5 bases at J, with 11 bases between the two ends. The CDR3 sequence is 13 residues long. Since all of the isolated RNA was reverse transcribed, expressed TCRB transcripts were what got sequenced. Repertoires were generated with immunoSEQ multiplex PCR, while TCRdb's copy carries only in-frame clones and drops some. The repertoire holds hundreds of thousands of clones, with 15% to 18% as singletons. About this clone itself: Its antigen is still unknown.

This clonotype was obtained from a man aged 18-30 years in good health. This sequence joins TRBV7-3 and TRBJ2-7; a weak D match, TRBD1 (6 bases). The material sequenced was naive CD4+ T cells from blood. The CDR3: CASSFRDTHEQYF. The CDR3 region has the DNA TGTGCCAGCAGCTTCCGGGACACACACGAGCAGTACTTC.